These 27 T cell receptor beta chains share one sample of origin, sequenced in a study of blood T cells in healthy people across ages. For the second PCR, which ran for roughly 7 to 11 cycles, a sample-barcoded 5' primer and a J-beta primer mix were used. TCRdb reanalysed the 5' RACE reads using MiXCR and keeps one entry per CDR3 protein. The sample consists of 800,000 to 950,000 distinct CDR3 sequences, about 29% of them appearing once. These same records also appear under a second study, on T cells of mothers and their children.

Sequencing was performed on blood. Receptor source: a woman in her thirties or forties in good health.

About this clonotype itself: A much larger clone lies one base from this, so it may be a read error. The genes are TRBV12-3 or TRBV12-4 and TRBJ2-3; no firm D call. The CDR3 consists of 14 residues. The CDR3, as DNA: TGTGCCAGCGGTTTCCAGGTACTCACAGATACGCAGTATTTT. Protein product: CASGFQVLTDTQYF.

V is TRBV27 and J is TRBJ1-5, with 9 bases fitting TRBD1. Germline loops: CDR1 MNHEY, CDR2 SMNVEV (reference sequence). The CDR3 sequence is 14 residues long. Trimming took 3 bases from V and 9 from J; bases not matched to a gene: 6. CDR3 nucleotide sequence: TGTGCCAGCAGTTTCACGACAGGGGGAGGGCCCCAGCATTTT. Translated: CASSFTTGGGPQHF.

This clonotype has only a few counts. The gene calls are TRBV7-3 and TRBJ2-7; no reliable D call. V lost 2 bases and J 3 bases, leaving 11 bases between the germline ends. Germline CDR1 reads SGHTA; CDR2 reads FQGTGA. The CDR3 has 14 residues. The CDR3 spells CASSLAANDYEQYF. The DNA of the CDR3 is TGTGCCAGCAGCTTAGCGGCCAACGACTACGAGCAGTACTTC. Using reference TRBV7-3 and TRBJ2-7 for the parts outside the CDR3, the full variable domain is GAGVSQTPSNKVTEKGKYVELRCDPISGHTALYWYRQSLGQGPEFLIYFQGTGAADDSGLPNDRFFAVRPEGSVSTLKIQRTERGDSAVYLCASSLAANDYEQYFGPGTRLTVT.

The rearrangement uses TRBV20-1 and TRBJ2-7, with 9 nucleotides matching TRBD2. Per germline, CDR1 DFQATT and CDR2 SNEGSKA (reference sequence). The CDR3 consists of 14 residues. J lost 3 bases, V lost 3 bases, and 6 bases had no gene match. Here the CDR3 DNA reads TGCAGTGCTAGTATGGCGGGAGGGATCTACGAGCAGTACTTC. Its translation: CSASMAGGIYEQYF.

The table lists this clonotype with many counts. This chain connects TRBV6-5 to TRBJ2-3; 8 positions match TRBD1. The V gene's germline CDR1 is MNHEY and CDR2 SVGAGI. There are 13 residues in the CDR3. V lost 2 bases and J lost 5; bases outside the gene matches: 0. The CDR3 DNA is TGTGCCAGCAGTTACACAGGGGGAGATACGCAGTATTTT. Its translation is CASSYTGGDTQYF.

CDR3 nucleotide sequence: TGTGCCAGCAGAGCGTCGGGGGGCCCCTACCAGGAGCAGTACGTC. It specifies CASRASGGPYQEQYV. V gene TRBV9 combines with J gene TRBJ2-7; D may be TRBD2 (7 bases). The germline V gene has CDR1 SGDLS and CDR2 YYNGEE. The CDR3 covers 15 residues. Deletions cut 5 bases from V and 7 bases from J, with 22 bases between.

The V and J genes are TRBV12-3 or TRBV12-4 and TRBJ2-3; maybe TRBD2 (7 bases). The V end was cut by 6 bases, the J end by 7 bases, with 17 bases between. The CDR3 consists of 14 residues. DNA of the CDR3: TGTGCCAGCAGCCTAGGGGGGGGGCCGTATACGCAGTATTTT. Its protein product is CASSLGGGPYTQYF.

CDR3 DNA sequence: TGTGCCAGCAGTTACCTCTGGGGGGAAAGGCCATCGAGGGCTTTCTTT. It specifies CASSYLWGERPSRAFF. The chain has TRBV6-5 and TRBJ1-1, with D possibly being TRBD1 (5 bases). The germline V and J ends were trimmed by 2 bases and 11 bases, with 24 bases remaining between them. The germline gives CDR1 MNHEY, CDR2 SVGAGI. This CDR3 comprises 16 residues.

In this sample, this clonotype turned up a few times. This may be a read error, as it is one base from a much larger clone. The rearrangement joins TRBV29-1 to TRBJ1-4, with no clear D. CDR1 is SQVTM and CDR2 is ANQGSEA in the germline V gene. The CDR3 runs to 14 residues. The CDR3 DNA follows: TGCAGCGTTGCCCGGCCTCCCACTAATGAAAAACGGTTTTTT. As protein: CSVARPPTNEKRFF.

V is TRBV20-1 and J is TRBJ2-3, with D hard to call. The V end lost 6 bases, the J end lost 2 bases, and 9 bases lay between the germline ends. The CDR3 extends over 12 amino acids. CDR1 and CDR2 from the germline V gene are DFQATT and SNEGSKA (reference sequence). CDR3 sequence: CSAADPTDTQYF. In DNA form, the CDR3 reads TGCAGTGCCGCAGACCCCACAGATACGCAGTATTTT.

This clonotype was counted only a few times. The chain links TRBV20-1 to TRBJ2-2; a possible D gene is TRBD2 (5 bases). The germline V and J ends were trimmed by 6 bases and 4 bases, with 6 bases remaining between them. In germline, CDR1 is DFQATT, CDR2 SNEGSKA (reference sequence). This CDR3 region has 11 residues. DNA for the CDR3: TGCAGTGCCGGGGTCACCGGGGAGCTGTTTTTT. This encodes CSAGVTGELFF.

The chain has TRBV7-3 and TRBJ2-5; 7 bases line up with TRBD1. The CDR3 is 15 residues long. From germline, CDR1 is SGHTA and CDR2 FQGTGA. J lost 2 bases, V lost 3 bases, and 6 bases had no gene match. CDR3 protein: CASSLTGTAQETQYF. CDR3 sequence (DNA): TGTGCCAGCAGCTTGACCGGGACAGCACAAGAGACCCAGTACTTC. The full variable domain, rest sourced from reference TRBV7-3 and TRBJ2-5, is GAGVSQTPSNKVTEKGKYVELRCDPISGHTALYWYRQSLGQGPEFLIYFQGTGAADDSGLPNDRFFAVRPEGSVSTLKIQRTERGDSAVYLCASSLTGTAQETQYFGPGTRLLVL.

This clonotype was picked up a small number of times. V is TRBV12-3 or TRBV12-4 and J is TRBJ1-2; no clear D gene. The length of the CDR3 is 13 residues. Trimming removed 3 bases at V and 2 bases at J, with 7 bases between. The CDR3 DNA reads as TGTGCCAGCAGTTTTCAGGTGAACTATGGCTACACCTTC. It specifies CASSFQVNYGYTF.

The sample holds many counts of this clonotype. The chain joins TRBV12-3 or TRBV12-4 to TRBJ2-7; either TRBD1 or TRBD2 may supply D (5 bases each). Trimming pared 5 bases from V and 3 bases from J, leaving 11 bases between. The CDR3 runs 13 residues. The CDR3 sequence: CASSPGPYYEQYF. DNA for the CDR3: TGTGCCAGCAGTCCGGGACCGTACTACGAGCAGTACTTC.

Concerning this clonotype: The junction does not match germline at one end; this may be a read error. This chain uses TRBV5-6 with TRBJ2-1; 14 positions agree with TRBD2. Germline V gene sequence: CDR1 SGHDT, CDR2 YYEEEE. The CDR3 covers 18 residues. CDR3 in DNA: TGTGCCAGCAGCTTGGGGACTAGCGGGGGGAGCTCCTACAATGGGCAGTTCTTC. The encoded protein is CASSLGTSGGSSYNGQFF.

About this clonotype itself: A read error may account for a junction end that differs from germline. V gene TRBV11-2 combines with J gene TRBJ2-7; D is undetermined. This CDR3 contains 14 residues. The germline CDR1 and CDR2 sequences are SGHAT and FQNNGV. CDR3 bases: TGTGTCAGCCGAGGCCCTACGGCCTCCTACGAGCAGTACTTC. The encoded protein is CVSRGPTASYEQYF.

The chain is built from TRBV2 and TRBJ2-3; TRBD1 matches at 7 bases. CDR3 length: 15 amino acids. The ends lost 1 base at V and 1 base at J; junction bases unmatched: 2. The germline CDR1 and CDR2 sequences are SNHLY and FYNNEI. The CDR3 loop reads CASSEDRGGTDTQYF. The DNA for the CDR3 is TGTGCCAGCAGTGAAGACAGGGGCGGCACAGATACGCAGTATTTT.

This clonotype was detected a few times. CDR3 nucleotides: TGTGCCAGCATCAGAGGACTAGCGGGGACGAAATACGAGCAGTACTTC. Residues: CASIRGLAGTKYEQYF. This rearrangement joins TRBV6-5 to TRBJ2-4; TRBD2 matches at 12 bases. TRBJ2-7 explains the end of the DNA better; the J call may be wrong. The CDR3 runs to 16 residues. Germline V gene lookup returns CDR1 MNHEY and CDR2 SVGAGI.

The gene calls are TRBV18 and TRBJ2-3, with D unresolved. Deletions cut 3 bases from V and 6 bases from J, with 10 bases between. The germline gives CDR1 KGHSH, CDR2 LQKENI. The CDR3 has 13 residues. CDR3 sequence reads: CASSPRTQDTQYF. The CDR3 DNA is TGTGCCAGCTCACCTAGGACGCAGGATACGCAGTATTTT.

The V and J genes are TRBV2 and TRBJ2-7, with a possible D match to TRBD2 (6 bases). V was clipped by 8 bases and J by 6 bases, with 17 bases between them. This CDR3 has 13 amino acids. Germline V gene data show CDR1 as SNHLY and CDR2 as FYNNEI. CDR3 DNA sequence: TGTGCCAGCCTTCCGGGACTTAATCGCGAGCAGTACTTC. Its translation: CASLPGLNREQYF. Combining the CDR3 with reference TRBV2 and TRBJ2-7 gives the whole variable domain EPEVTQTPSHQVTQMGQEVILRCVPISNHLYFYWYRQILGQKVEFLVSFYNNEISEKSEIFDDQFSVERPDGSNFTLKIRSTKLEDSAMYFCASLPGLNREQYFGPGTRLTVT.

The sample holds many counts of this clonotype. The chain combines TRBV5-1 with TRBJ2-1, with no clear D. Germline V gene sequence: CDR1 SGHRS, CDR2 YFSETQ. V was clipped by 4 bases and J by 4 bases, with 9 bases between them. This CDR3 is built from 13 residues. For the CDR3, the DNA is TGCGCCAGCAGCCGCGACATATACAATGAGCAGTTCTTC. Translating gives CASSRDIYNEQFF.

This clonotype was recorded only once. The CDR3 end shows no conserved phenylalanine or tryptophan, and so a read error is likely. The chain couples TRBV20-1 to TRBJ1-5; D gene unclear. This CDR3 contains 15 residues. V was cut by 6 bases and J by 0 bases, with 15 bases left in between. Germline V lookup: CDR1 DFQATT, CDR2 SNEGSKA (reference sequence). The CDR3 coding sequence is TGCAGTGCCGGAGGGTCCAGTGATAGCAATCAGCCCCAGCATTGT. Its translation is CSAGGSSDSNQPQHC.

This clonotype has a count of ten or more. This sequence joins TRBV20-1 and TRBJ2-7, with 7 bases lining up with TRBD2. Germline values: CDR1 DFQATT, CDR2 SNEGSKA (reference sequence). V was clipped by 3 bases and J by 3 bases; unmatched bases: 2. The CDR3 is 12 amino acids. In nucleotides, the CDR3 is TGCAGTGCTAGGACTAGCTTCTACGAGCAGTACTTC. It codes for CSARTSFYEQYF.

In regard to this clonotype: At one of its ends the junction is not consistent with the germline gene, which may arise from a read error. The chain carries TRBV12-3 or TRBV12-4 and TRBJ2-1, with D perhaps given as TRBD1 or TRBD2 (5 bases each). The CDR3 consists of 15 residues. CDR3 bases: TGTGCCAGCAGCCCGGGACGGTCATCCTACAAAGAGCAGTTCTTC. It encodes CASSPGRSSYKEQFF.

This clonotype was detected only a few times. This chain joins TRBV29-1 and TRBJ2-4; D uncertain. CDR1 and CDR2 (germline): SQVTM, ANQGSEA. The CDR3 contains 12 residues. The V and J ends lost 3 bases and 13 bases respectively, with 16 bases between them. CDR3 sequence: CSVESVSYGQYF. The CDR3 DNA follows: TGCAGCGTTGAGTCAGTTTCCTACGGGCAGTACTTC.

This clonotype was found a few times. This chain connects TRBV9 to TRBJ1-1, with 7 bases that match TRBD1. The CDR3 contains 15 residues. With V trimmed by 3 bases and J by 0 bases, 5 bases remained unmatched. In germline, CDR1 is SGDLS, CDR2 YYNGEE. The chain's CDR3 is CASSAGQLMNTEAFF. CDR3 nucleotides: TGTGCCAGCAGCGCGGGACAGCTGATGAACACTGAAGCTTTCTTT.

This clonotype was recorded only once. The chain couples TRBV27 to TRBJ2-1; the D gene is possibly TRBD1 (6 bases). CDR1 is MNHEY, CDR2 SMNVEV, per germline (reference sequence). V shed 6 bases and J shed 6 bases, with 15 bases lying between them. The CDR3 covers 14 residues. This chain's CDR3 is CASRFTGQFNEQFF. The CDR3 bases are TGTGCCAGCAGGTTTACAGGACAGTTCAATGAGCAGTTCTTC.